These 27 T cell receptor beta chains share one sample of origin, sequenced in a study of blood T cell repertoires in COVID-19. Libraries were prepared by immunoSEQ multiplex PCR; TCRdb keeps only in-frame clonotypes and omits some of them. This table has 350,000 to 450,000 clones, just over 90% appearing once. Sequences were obtained from PBMCs or T cells enriched from blood (not recorded which). The source of these receptors is a woman aged 35 to 49 who had been exposed to COVID-19.

This clone has a single count. The chain couples TRBV7-8 to TRBJ2-1; D is uncertain. CDR1 and CDR2 (germline): SGHVS, FQNEAQ. This CDR3 comprises 14 residues. Between the trimmed V and J ends, which lost 1 base and 4 bases, there was a span of 8 bases. The CDR3 is CASSLVFGYNEQFF. CDR3 DNA: TGTGCCAGCAGCTTAGTCTTCGGTTACAATGAGCAGTTCTTC.

The genes are TRBV30 and TRBJ2-3, with 8 bases fitting TRBD2. CDR1 is GTSNPN and CDR2 is SVGIG in the germline V gene (reference sequence). The CDR3 sequence is 17 residues long. Germline trimming cut 3 bases from V and 3 bases from J; bases unmatched to any gene: 14. This CDR3 reads CAWRALTGGGFTDTQYF. The CDR3 DNA is TGTGCCTGGAGGGCACTAACGGGGGGGGGCTTTACAGATACGCAGTATTTT.

The chain employs TRBV5-1 and TRBJ1-6; 9 nucleotides agree with TRBD1. CDR3 size: 17 residues. CDR1 and CDR2 (germline): SGHRS, YFSETQ. V was clipped by 4 bases and J by 5 bases; unmatched bases: 10. The CDR3 protein is CASSEVQGATHNSPLHF. The CDR3 bases are TGCGCCAGCAGCGAGGTACAGGGGGCGACCCATAATTCACCCCTCCACTTT.

This clone was picked up one time. The V and J genes are TRBV5-6 and TRBJ2-5, with unresolved D. V shed 0 bases and J shed 5 bases, with 17 bases lying between them. Germline V CDR1 and CDR2: SGHDT, YYEEEE. This CDR3 spans 16 amino acids. CDR3 sequence reads: CASSLAARPTLETQYF. CDR3 sequence (DNA): TGTGCCAGCAGCTTGGCCGCTAGACCTACGTTGGAGACCCAGTACTTC.

This clone was seen once. This chain connects TRBV19 to TRBJ2-5; 13 nucleotides match TRBD2. The CDR3 sequence is 16 residues long. Germline CDR1 and CDR2: LNHDA and SQIVND (reference sequence). Trimming cost V 6 bases and J 5 bases; bases outside gene matches: 9. CDR3 in DNA: TGTGCCAGTAGAAAATCCGGGACTAGCGGGATGGAGACCCAGTACTTC. It is translated as CASRKSGTSGMETQYF.

The chain combines TRBV5-1 with TRBJ2-3; 8 bases fit TRBD1. V lost 2 bases and J lost 3; bases outside the gene matches: 5. Germline values: CDR1 SGHRS, CDR2 YFSETQ. The CDR3 is 15 residues long. The CDR3 region has the DNA TGCGCCAGCAGCTTACAGGGGGTCGGAACAGATACGCAGTATTTT. Protein sequence: CASSLQGVGTDTQYF.

The rearrangement uses TRBV19 and TRBJ2-7; 7 bases are a match to TRBD2. Trimming cost V 4 bases and J 4 bases; bases outside gene matches: 7. This CDR3 comprises 14 residues. Germline assignment: CDR1 LNHDA and CDR2 SQIVND (reference sequence). The CDR3 loop is CASSRDFGGYEQYF. DNA for the CDR3: TGTGCCAGTAGTAGGGACTTCGGGGGGTACGAGCAGTACTTC.

The chain has TRBV29-1 and TRBJ2-5; no firm D call. The CDR3 has 12 amino acids. CDR1 SQVTM and CDR2 ANQGSEA come from the germline V gene. V lost 3 bases, J lost 3 bases, and 8 bases lay in between. DNA for the CDR3: TGCAGCGTTGAGAGAGAGAAAGAGACCCAGTACTTC. Its protein product is CSVEREKETQYF.

The chain employs TRBV24-1 and TRBJ2-3; D is perhaps TRBD1 (5 bases). The CDR3 spans 14 residues. Between the trimmed V and J ends, which lost 5 bases and 1 base, there was a span of 9 bases. Germline assignment: CDR1 KGHDR and CDR2 SFDVKD. CDR3 sequence (DNA): TGTGCCACCAGTGGCCAGGGCGGCACAGATACGCAGTATTTT. Translated: CATSGQGGTDTQYF.

This clone appeared a single time. The rearrangement joins TRBV24-1 to TRBJ2-1; D perhaps matches TRBD1 (5 bases). The CDR3 contains 15 residues. Germline CDR1 KGHDR, CDR2 SFDVKD. V dropped 2 bases and J dropped 7 bases, with 14 bases sitting between them. The CDR3 nucleotides are TGTGCCACCAGTGATTCAGGCAGGGATTTAAATGAGCAGTTCTTC. Translating it yields CATSDSGRDLNEQFF.

The chain combines TRBV19 with TRBJ2-7; D remains ambiguous. The CDR3 length is 12 residues. The V and J ends lost 11 bases and 5 bases respectively, with 16 bases between them. Germline CDR1 LNHDA, CDR2 SQIVND (reference sequence). The CDR3 region is CAPRVPNHEQYF. The CDR3 nucleotides read TGTGCCCCTAGAGTTCCAAATCACGAGCAGTACTTC.

The CDR3 coding sequence is TGTGCCAGTAGTATTCGAAGGAGGGGCTCGGAGCCCCAGCATTTT. Its protein is CASSIRRRGSEPQHF. This chain links TRBV19 with TRBJ1-5, with TRBD1 as a possible D gene (5 bases). The CDR3 has 15 amino acids. Germline CDR1 LNHDA, CDR2 SQIVND (reference sequence). V was cut by 3 bases and J by 8 bases, with 17 bases left in between.

V gene TRBV27 combines with J gene TRBJ2-1; 8 nucleotides match TRBD1. Trimming removed 11 bases from V and 4 bases from J; junction bases left unmatched: 10. The CDR3 length is 14 residues. Per germline, CDR1 MNHEY and CDR2 SMNVEV (reference sequence). CDR3 residues: CASGPRGRYNEQFF. The CDR3 nucleotides are TGTGCCTCAGGGCCCAGGGGGCGTTACAATGAGCAGTTCTTC.

This CDR3 reads CASSEGLTYNEQFF. CDR3 DNA: TGTGCCAGTTCTGAGGGTTTGACCTACAATGAGCAGTTCTTC. This rearrangement joins TRBV7-3 to TRBJ2-1, with D perhaps matching TRBD2 (5 bases). This CDR3 spans 14 amino acids. Germline V gives CDR1 SGHTA, CDR2 FQGTGA. V shed 9 bases and J shed 2 bases, with 14 bases lying between them.

V gene TRBV7-8 combines with J gene TRBJ2-2; possible D gene TRBD1, 5 bases. Germline CDR1 is SGHVS and CDR2 is FQNEAQ. This CDR3 has 14 amino acids. Trimming took off 0 bases at V and 6 bases at J, with 8 bases between the two ends. The CDR3 DNA sequence: TGTGCCAGCAGCTTAGCAGGGGAAGCCGGGGAGCTGTTTTTT. Translated, it gives CASSLAGEAGELFF.

The chain combines TRBV5-4 with TRBJ1-1, with 7 bases aligning to TRBD1. The CDR3 runs 18 residues. Germline V gene data show CDR1 as SGHNT and CDR2 as YYREEE (reference sequence). V lost 4 bases and J lost 2; bases outside the gene matches: 17. As DNA, the CDR3 is TGTGCCAGCAGCAGGCTGTGGGCGACAGGGTATAGTAACACTGAAGCTTTCTTT. Its protein is CASSRLWATGYSNTEAFF.

J is TRBJ2-3 and V is TRBV6-5; 9 nucleotides agree with TRBD1. CDR1 is MNHEY, CDR2 SVGAGI, per germline. The CDR3 is 14 residues long. V shed 6 bases and J 4 bases; nucleotides not matched to a gene: 5. CDR3 in amino acids: CASSKQGAPDTQYF. For the CDR3, the DNA is TGTGCCAGCAGCAAACAGGGGGCTCCAGATACGCAGTATTTT.

This clone has a handful of counts. Written as DNA, the CDR3 is TGTGCCTGGGACCGGGACATATGGTCAGGGGAGCTGTTTTTT. It is translated as CAWDRDIWSGELFF. The rearrangement joins TRBV30 to TRBJ2-2; TRBD1 might be the D (6 bases). The germline V and J ends were trimmed by 5 bases and 8 bases, with 18 bases remaining between them. CDR3 length equals 14 residues. Germline V gene data show CDR1 as GTSNPN and CDR2 as SVGIG (reference sequence).

The chain employs TRBV24-1 and TRBJ2-1; TRBD2 agrees at 7 bases. Unmatched junction bases numbered 8, after V lost 0 bases and J lost 7 bases. Germline loops: CDR1 KGHDR, CDR2 SFDVKD. There are 16 residues in the CDR3. CDR3 nucleotides: TGTGCCACCAGTGATTTGGCTAGCGGTCTCCTGAATGAGCAGTTCTTC. Amino acids: CATSDLASGLLNEQFF.

The V and J genes are TRBV4-3 and TRBJ2-3; 7 bases fit TRBD2. Germline trimming cut 1 base from V and 3 bases from J; bases unmatched to any gene: 4. CDR1 LGHNA and CDR2 YSLEER come from the germline V gene. This CDR3 is 15 amino acids long. The chain's CDR3 is CASSQVTGGTDTQYF. CDR3 in DNA: TGCGCCAGCAGCCAAGTAACGGGAGGTACAGATACGCAGTATTTT.

The chain recombines TRBV9 with TRBJ2-1; 11 bases match TRBD2. The germline gives CDR1 SGDLS, CDR2 YYNGEE. With V trimmed by 0 bases and J by 7 bases, 6 bases remained unmatched. The CDR3 extends over 16 amino acids. The CDR3 DNA is TGTGCCAGCAGCGTAGTCGCGCTAGCGGGAGGTAATGAGCAGTTCTTC. It is translated as CASSVVALAGGNEQFF.

The chain joins TRBV5-1 to TRBJ1-2; D is perhaps TRBD1 (6 bases). Germline V gene data show CDR1 as SGHRS and CDR2 as YFSETQ. The CDR3 loop spans 16 amino acids. V lost 6 bases and J lost 0, with 18 bases in between. The CDR3 DNA is TGCGCCAGCACCCTTGGAGGTCGGGACACTAACTATGGCTACACCTTC. Translating it yields CASTLGGRDTNYGYTF.

The J gene is TRBJ2-7, the V gene TRBV6-5, with 8 bases lining up with TRBD1. With 5 bases clipped from V and 4 bases from J, the junction kept 7 bases outside the gene matches. Germline lookup yields CDR1 MNHEY and CDR2 SVGAGI. The CDR3 runs 14 residues. CDR3 protein: CASSQQGGKYEQYF. DNA of the CDR3: TGTGCCAGCAGTCAACAGGGGGGAAAGTACGAGCAGTACTTC.

The chain is built from TRBV4-1 and TRBJ1-5; no firm D call. Germline values: CDR1 MGHRA, CDR2 YSYEKL. This CDR3 region has 13 residues. The V and J ends lost 3 bases and 8 bases respectively, with 11 bases between them. The CDR3 DNA reads as TGCGCCAGCAGCCATTTTCAGGAGGAGCCCCAGCATTTT. Protein sequence: CASSHFQEEPQHF.

V gene TRBV9 combines with J gene TRBJ1-2; TRBD1 might be the D (5 bases). The V and J ends lost 0 bases and 1 base respectively, with 10 bases between them. This CDR3 spans 15 amino acids. CDR1 SGDLS and CDR2 YYNGEE come from the germline V gene. CDR3 sequence: CASSVAGDSNYGYTF. CDR3 nucleotide sequence: TGTGCCAGCAGCGTAGCAGGAGACAGTAACTATGGCTACACCTTC.

V usage is TRBV28 and J usage is TRBJ1-4, with D uncertain. Trimming cost V 3 bases and J 5 bases, with 13 bases left between them. Germline CDR1 MDHEN, CDR2 SYDVKM. The CDR3 runs to 15 residues. Written as DNA, the CDR3 is TGTGCCAGCAGTTTTAGATCCGTGCGGAATGAAAAACTGTTTTTT. This encodes CASSFRSVRNEKLFF.

The V gene is TRBV5-1, the J gene TRBJ1-1, with 9 bases aligning to TRBD1. V trimming: 3 bases; J trimming: 4 bases; junction bases outside the gene matches: 13. The CDR3 consists of 17 residues. Per germline, CDR1 SGHRS and CDR2 YFSETQ. The CDR3 bases are TGCGCCAGCAGCTACTTTTCCGGGACAGGGAAGGGCACTGAAGCTTTCTTT. It yields the protein CASSYFSGTGKGTEAFF. Variable domain in full (rest from reference TRBV5-1 and TRBJ1-1): KAGVTQTPRYLIKTRGQQVTLSCSPISGHRSVSWYQQTPGQGLQFLFEYFSETQRNKGNFPGRFSGRQFSNSRSEMNVSTLELGDSALYLCASSYFSGTGKGTEAFFGQGTRLTVV.